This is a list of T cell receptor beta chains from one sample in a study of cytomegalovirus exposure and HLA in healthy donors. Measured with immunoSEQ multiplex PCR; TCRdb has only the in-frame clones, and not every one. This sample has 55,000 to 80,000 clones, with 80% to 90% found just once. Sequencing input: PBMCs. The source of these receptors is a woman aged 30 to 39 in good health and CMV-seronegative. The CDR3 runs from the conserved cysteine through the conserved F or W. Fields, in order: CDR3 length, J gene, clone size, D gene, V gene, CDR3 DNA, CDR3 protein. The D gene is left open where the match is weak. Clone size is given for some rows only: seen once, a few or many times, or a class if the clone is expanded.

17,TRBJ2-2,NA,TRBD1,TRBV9,TGTGCCAGCAGCGCGGGAAAGGGACAGTCGAACACCGGGGAGCTGTTTTTT,CASSAGKGQSNTGELFF
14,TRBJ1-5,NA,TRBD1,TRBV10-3,TGTGCCATCAGTTCGGACAGGGAGGGCCAGCCCCAGCATTTT,CAISSDREGQPQHF
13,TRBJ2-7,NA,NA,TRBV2,TGTGCCAGCAGTTCGGACACCACCTACGAGCAGTACTTC,CASSSDTTYEQYF
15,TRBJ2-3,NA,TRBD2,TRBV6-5,TGTGCCAGCAGTTATACTAGCGGGGGATCAGATACGCAGTATTTT,CASSYTSGGSDTQYF
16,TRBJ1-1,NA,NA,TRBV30,TGTGCCTGGAGTGTACCGGGGGGGGTAATGAACACTGAAGCTTTCTTT,CAWSVPGGVMNTEAFF
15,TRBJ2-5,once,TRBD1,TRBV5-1,TGCGCCAGCGGGAGACAGGGGACGAGTGGGGAGACCCAGTACTTC,CASGRQGTSGETQYF
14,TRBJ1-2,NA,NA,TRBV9,TGTGCCAGCAGCGGAGAGGGATCCAACTATGGCTACACCTTC,CASSGEGSNYGYTF
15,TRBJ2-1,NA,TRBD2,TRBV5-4,TGTGCCAGCAGGTTCGCCGGGGGGTCCTACAATGAGCAGTTCTTC,CASRFAGGSYNEQFF
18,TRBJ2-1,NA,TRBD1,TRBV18,TGTGCCAGCTCACCTTTACCCTTAGGGACAGGGTTTGGATATGAGCAGTTCTTC,CASSPLPLGTGFGYEQFF
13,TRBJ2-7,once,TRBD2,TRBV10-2,TGCGCCAGCAGTTACGGACTAGCGCGGGAGCAGTACTTC,CASSYGLAREQYF
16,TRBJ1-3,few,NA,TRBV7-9,TGTGCCAGCAGCTTAGTCGGGGGGAGCTCTGGAAACACCATATATTTT,CASSLVGGSSGNTIYF
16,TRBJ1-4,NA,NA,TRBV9,TGTGCCAGCAGCCCAGGCGGGGGCAGGACTAATGAAAAACTGTTTTTT,CASSPGGGRTNEKLFF
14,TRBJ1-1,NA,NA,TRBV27,TGTGCCAGCAGTTTAGAGGGATACGTCACTGAAGCTTTCTTT,CASSLEGYVTEAFF
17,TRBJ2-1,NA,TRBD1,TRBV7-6,TGTGCCAGCAGCTTATACCGACGGGACAGGGGGTTCAATGAGCAGTTCTTC,CASSLYRRDRGFNEQFF
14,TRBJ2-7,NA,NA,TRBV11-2,TGTGCCAGCAGCTGGGCACTAGCCACCTACGAGCAGTACTTC,CASSWALATYEQYF
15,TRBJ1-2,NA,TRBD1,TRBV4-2,TGTGCCAGCAGCCAAGGTCGGACAGGGCATAGTGGCTACACCTTC,CASSQGRTGHSGYTF
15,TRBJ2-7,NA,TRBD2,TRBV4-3,TGCGCCAGCAGCGCGAGCGGGGGGCCTGCCTACGAGCAGTACTTC,CASSASGGPAYEQYF
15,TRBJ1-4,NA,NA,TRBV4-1,TGCGCCAGCAGCCAAGAACAGGGCGAAAATGAAAAACTGTTTTTT,CASSQEQGENEKLFF
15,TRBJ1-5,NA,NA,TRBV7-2,TGTGCCAGCAGCTTAGGGCAGGGCTTAAATCAGCCCCAGCATTTT,CASSLGQGLNQPQHF
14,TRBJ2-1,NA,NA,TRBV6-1,TGTGCCAGCGAAGGGGGGGAGGGAAGGAATGAGCAGTTCTTC,CASEGGEGRNEQFF
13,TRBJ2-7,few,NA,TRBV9,TGTGCCAGCAGCGTAGGAATGGAGCGCGAGCAGTACTTC,CASSVGMEREQYF
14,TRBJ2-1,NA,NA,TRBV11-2,TGTGCCAGCAGCCCAAGGCAGGTTTTGAATGAGCAGTTCTTC,CASSPRQVLNEQFF
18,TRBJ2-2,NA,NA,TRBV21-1,TGTGCCAGCAGCAAATTTGGACTACAAAAACAATACACCGGGGAGCTGTTTTTT,CASSKFGLQKQYTGELFF
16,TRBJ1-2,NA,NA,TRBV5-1,TGCGCCAGCAGCTTGGGCGAGTTAAGACAAAACTATGGCTACACCTTC,CASSLGELRQNYGYTF
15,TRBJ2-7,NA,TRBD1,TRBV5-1,TGCGCCAGCAGCCCACGAGCGACAGGGGGCTACGAGCAGTACTTC,CASSPRATGGYEQYF
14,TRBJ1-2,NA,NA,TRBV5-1,TGCGCCAGCAGCCCGGGACATTTTAACTATGGCTACACCTTC,CASSPGHFNYGYTF
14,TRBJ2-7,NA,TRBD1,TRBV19,TGTGCCAGTACCCCTGGGACAGGTGCCTACGAGCAGTACTTC,CASTPGTGAYEQYF
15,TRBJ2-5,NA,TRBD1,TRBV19,TGTGCCAGTAGTATATGGACAGGGGGGTCCGAGACCCAGTACTTC,CASSIWTGGSETQYF
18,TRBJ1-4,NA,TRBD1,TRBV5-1,TGCGCCAGCAGCCCGAGCAGACAGGGTGGAGCAACTAATGAAAAACTGTTTTTT,CASSPSRQGGATNEKLFF
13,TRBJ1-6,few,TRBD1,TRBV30,TGTGCCGTCAGCGGACAGGGAAATTCACCCCTCCACTTT,CAVSGQGNSPLHF
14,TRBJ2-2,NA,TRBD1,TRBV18,TGTGCCAGCCCCCGGACAGGGAACACCGGGGAGCTGTTTTTT,CASPRTGNTGELFF
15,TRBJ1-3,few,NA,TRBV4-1,TGCGCCAGCAGCCTCGGCAGGGGCTATGGAAACACCATATATTTT,CASSLGRGYGNTIYF